Below, one T cell receptor (beta chain) is given with its context. The target antigen is unknown. This specimen comes from a study of graft-versus-host responses after intestinal transplantation. Repertoires were generated with immunoSEQ multiplex PCR, while TCRdb's copy carries only in-frame clones and drops some. Of over 75,000 clones in the sample, around 87% were seen once. The CDR3 loop spans 14 amino acids. Deletions cut 2 bases from V and 5 bases from J, with 12 bases between. Germline CDR1 SEHNR, CDR2 FQNEAQ (reference sequence). This chain joins TRBV7-9 and TRBJ2-5; D unclear. The receptor's source is a human donor who was the organ donor for an intestinal transplant. The sequencing here drew on unstimulated CD8+ T cells sorted from spleen or lymph node cells, taken before transplant. DNA of the CDR3: TGTGCCAGCAGCTTATCGGGCAGGCCTGAGACCCAGTACTTC. It is translated as CASSLSGRPETQYF.